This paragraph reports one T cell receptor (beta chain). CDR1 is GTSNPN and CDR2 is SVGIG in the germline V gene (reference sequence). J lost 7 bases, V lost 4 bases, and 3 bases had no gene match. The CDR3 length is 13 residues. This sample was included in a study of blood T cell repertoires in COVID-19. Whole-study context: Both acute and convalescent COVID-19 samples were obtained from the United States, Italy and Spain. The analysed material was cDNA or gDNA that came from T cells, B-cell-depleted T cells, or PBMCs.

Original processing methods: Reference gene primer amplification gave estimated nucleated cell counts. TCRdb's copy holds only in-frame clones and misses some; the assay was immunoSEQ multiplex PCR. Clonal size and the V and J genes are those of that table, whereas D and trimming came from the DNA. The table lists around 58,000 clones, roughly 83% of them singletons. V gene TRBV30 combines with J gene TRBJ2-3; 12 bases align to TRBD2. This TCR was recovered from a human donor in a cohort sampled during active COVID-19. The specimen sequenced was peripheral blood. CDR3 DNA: TGTGCCTGGACTAGCGGGGGGGCCTATACGCAGTATTTT. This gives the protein CAWTSGGAYTQYF.